One and the same sample provided the 30 T cell receptor beta chains below, sequenced in a study of CD8 T cells in Susac syndrome. The RNA input was about 0.5 to 1 ug, and it was reverse transcribed with random hexamers. TCRdb reprocessed the immunoSEQ multiplex PCR reads via MiXCR and lists one record per CDR3 protein. The sample includes approximately 160,000 distinct CDR3 sequences, about 93% of them seen just once. Sequenced sample: CD4+ T cells from PBMCs. Receptors were obtained from a human donor in good health.

This chain joins TRBV24-1 and TRBJ2-2, with 7 positions matching TRBD1. The V gene's germline CDR1 is KGHDR and CDR2 SFDVKD. This CDR3 has 13 amino acids. Trimming took 7 bases from V and 4 from J; bases not matched to a gene: 2. The CDR3 DNA follows: TGTGCCACCAGCAGGGGGAGCACCGGGGAGCTGTTTTTT. Translated, it gives CATSRGSTGELFF.

In this sample, this clonotype turned up once. V and J are TRBV5-4 and TRBJ2-7, with 11 bases fitting TRBD2. Germline V CDR1 and CDR2: SGHNT, YYREEE (reference sequence). This CDR3 comprises 13 residues. V shed 5 bases, J shed 2 bases, and the junction held 0 bases outside the gene matches. CDR3: CASRTSGAYEQYF. The CDR3 DNA reads as TGTGCCAGCAGGACTAGCGGGGCCTACGAGCAGTACTTC.

This clonotype was detected once. This rearrangement joins TRBV20-1 to TRBJ1-1; possibly TRBD1 for D (5 bases). Trimming left V 1 base short and J 0 bases short, with 12 bases between. Germline V gives CDR1 DFQATT, CDR2 SNEGSKA (reference sequence). This CDR3 spans 15 amino acids. CDR3 amino acids: CSARAGGSMNTEAFF. The CDR3 DNA reads TGCAGTGCTAGAGCCGGGGGAAGCATGAACACTGAAGCTTTCTTT.

The V gene is TRBV7-2, the J gene TRBJ2-6; possible D gene TRBD2, 5 bases. Trimming pared 2 bases from V and 2 bases from J, leaving 13 bases between. The germline V gene has CDR1 SGHTA and CDR2 FQGNSA. The CDR3 has 17 residues. This chain's CDR3 is CASSLSLTGTGANVLTF. Here the CDR3 DNA reads TGTGCCAGCAGCTTATCTCTAACCGGGACTGGGGCCAACGTCCTGACTTTC.

The rearrangement joins TRBV3-1 to TRBJ2-2, with TRBD1 as a possible D gene (5 bases). Germline-derived CDR1 and CDR2 are LGHDT and YNNKEL (reference sequence). The length of the CDR3 is 15 residues. V lost 1 base and J lost 4, with 10 bases in between. CDR3 amino acids: CASSQALGATGELFF. The CDR3 region has the DNA TGTGCCAGCAGCCAAGCTTTAGGGGCCACCGGGGAGCTGTTTTTT.

The chain recombines TRBV5-1 with TRBJ2-5, with D perhaps matching TRBD2 (5 bases). Per germline, CDR1 SGHRS and CDR2 YFSETQ. With 4 bases removed from V and 3 bases from J, the gap between germline ends came to 10 bases. There are 13 residues in the CDR3. This CDR3 is CASSVMREETQYF. The CDR3 coding sequence is TGCGCCAGCAGCGTTATGAGGGAAGAGACCCAGTACTTC.

This chain connects TRBV9 to TRBJ2-2; D uncertain. From germline, CDR1 is SGDLS and CDR2 YYNGEE. The CDR3 runs to 17 residues. Trimming left V 1 base short and J 6 bases short, with 19 bases between. CDR3: CASSVTPFPSGAGELFF. In DNA form, the CDR3 reads TGTGCCAGCAGCGTAACACCATTCCCCTCAGGTGCCGGGGAGCTGTTTTTT.

The CDR3 bases are TGTGCCAGCAGCTCCAGGGAGGGCAAGCCCCAGCATTTT. It codes for CASSSREGKPQHF. V usage is TRBV5-6 and J usage is TRBJ1-5; perhaps TRBD1 as D (5 bases). V lost 3 bases to trimming and J lost 8 bases, with 12 bases between them. The CDR3 totals 13 residues. Germline loops: CDR1 SGHDT, CDR2 YYEEEE.

The V gene is TRBV3-1, the J gene TRBJ2-7; the D is unclear. V shed 4 bases and J shed 2 bases, with 9 bases lying between them. The length of the CDR3 is 13 residues. In germline, CDR1 is LGHDT, CDR2 YNNKEL (reference sequence). The CDR3 region is CASSRRATYEQYF. Written as DNA, the CDR3 is TGTGCCAGCAGCCGAAGGGCGACCTACGAGCAGTACTTC.

V and J are TRBV7-8 and TRBJ2-1; TRBD1 might be the D (6 bases). V was clipped by 4 bases and J by 7 bases, with 20 bases between them. CDR3 length: 16 amino acids. Germline-derived CDR1 and CDR2 are SGHVS and FQNEAQ. CDR3 sequence: CASSSPTGSFTNEQFF. DNA for the CDR3: TGTGCCAGCAGCTCGCCCACAGGGAGCTTTACAAATGAGCAGTTCTTC.

This chain joins TRBV6-1 and TRBJ1-6, with D uncertain. CDR3 length: 13 amino acids. Looked up from germline, CDR1 is MNHNS and CDR2 is SASEGT. V gave up 7 bases and J gave up 8 bases, with 12 bases separating them. CDR3 sequence (DNA): TGTGCCAGCAAGATCAAGGCGGATTCACCCCTCCACTTT. The encoded protein is CASKIKADSPLHF.

The chain uses TRBV6-5 and TRBJ2-2; D uncertain. V lost 2 bases to trimming and J lost 3 bases, with 4 bases between them. The CDR3 loop spans 13 amino acids. Germline V gives CDR1 MNHEY, CDR2 SVGAGI. The CDR3: CASSYADTGELFF. The DNA of the CDR3 is TGTGCCAGCAGTTACGCGGACACCGGGGAGCTGTTTTTT.

This chain links TRBV6-1 with TRBJ1-1; D is possibly TRBD1 (6 bases). The V gene lost 0 bases and the J gene lost 5 bases, with 13 bases spanning the gap. CDR3 length: 15 amino acids. Looked up from germline, CDR1 is MNHNS and CDR2 is SASEGT. CDR3 amino acids: CASSEAAGAGTEAFF. CDR3 bases: TGTGCCAGCAGTGAAGCCGCAGGGGCGGGTACTGAAGCTTTCTTT.

V gene TRBV6-6 combines with J gene TRBJ1-5; possibly TRBD1 for D (6 bases). The CDR3 has 15 amino acids. Per the germline V gene, CDR1 is MNHNY and CDR2 is SVGAGI (reference sequence). Trimming stripped 7 bases from V and 2 bases from J, with 15 bases between. CDR3 region: CASNWGAAGNQPQHF. CDR3 coding DNA: TGTGCCAGCAATTGGGGGGCGGCGGGCAATCAGCCCCAGCATTTT.

The rearrangement joins TRBV20-1 to TRBJ1-4; 7 bases are shared with TRBD1. The germline gives CDR1 DFQATT, CDR2 SNEGSKA (reference sequence). The CDR3 has 13 amino acids. V dropped 5 bases and J dropped 6; count of bases not matched to a gene: 6. CDR3 nucleotides: TGCAGTGCTCGACAGGGTGGGGATGAAAAACTGTTTTTT. Encoded protein: CSARQGGDEKLFF.

In this sample, this clonotype turned up a few times. This chain links TRBV6-1 with TRBJ1-6; D remains unclear. Germline CDR1 reads MNHNS; CDR2 reads SASEGT. Between the trimmed V and J ends, which lost 4 bases and 7 bases, there was a span of 8 bases. The CDR3 extends over 13 amino acids. In nucleotides, the CDR3 is TGTGCCAGCAGTGTGTATAACAATTCACCCCTCCACTTT. Translation gives CASSVYNNSPLHF.

The chain recombines TRBV5-1 with TRBJ2-1; D remains ambiguous. The CDR3 sequence is 14 residues long. The V end was cut by 2 bases, the J end by 5 bases, with 11 bases between. Germline V gene sequence: CDR1 SGHRS, CDR2 YFSETQ. The CDR3 region is CASSLRVGDNEQFF. The CDR3 region has the DNA TGCGCCAGCAGCTTACGGGTTGGGGACAATGAGCAGTTCTTC.

CDR3 DNA: TGTGCCAGCAGTTTTCGGGGACAGGGTCGGGATACGCAGTATTTT. Protein: CASSFRGQGRDTQYF. The gene calls are TRBV12-3 or TRBV12-4 and TRBJ2-3; 9 bases line up with TRBD1. The J segment lost 6 bases and the V segment lost 3 bases, leaving 7 bases of the junction unmatched. This CDR3 is built from 15 residues.

This sequence joins TRBV5-6 and TRBJ2-7, with 8 bases lining up with TRBD2. J gave up 4 bases and V 4 bases, and 10 bases lay outside the gene matches. The V gene's germline CDR1 is SGHDT and CDR2 YYEEEE. The CDR3 totals 15 residues. The CDR3 spells CASSRRGGQGYEQYF. As DNA, the CDR3 is TGTGCCAGCAGCCGACGGGGGGGACAAGGGTACGAGCAGTACTTC.

The chain has TRBV18 and TRBJ1-1, with a possible D match to TRBD1 (5 bases). Germline V gene data show CDR1 as KGHSH and CDR2 as LQKENI. The ends were cut back, 6 bases at V and 3 bases at J, with 11 bases in the middle. This CDR3 has 13 residues. CDR3 coding DNA: TGTGCCAGCTCCCAAGACAGACACACTGAAGCTTTCTTT. This sequence encodes CASSQDRHTEAFF.

This clonotype has only one observation. The chain combines TRBV6-5 with TRBJ2-6; D is undetermined. V was cut by 3 bases and J by 4 bases, with 16 bases left in between. The germline V gene encodes CDR1 MNHEY and CDR2 SVGAGI. This CDR3 has 17 residues. This CDR3 reads CASSYLGSRFGANVLTF. The CDR3 DNA follows: TGTGCCAGCAGTTATCTGGGATCCCGCTTCGGGGCCAACGTCCTGACTTTC.

The chain has TRBV3-1 and TRBJ1-1, with D uncertain. CDR1 is LGHDT and CDR2 is YNNKEL in the germline V gene (reference sequence). The V end lost 4 bases, the J end lost 1 base, and 13 bases lay between the germline ends. The CDR3 contains 15 residues. The CDR3 DNA follows: TGTGCCAGCAGCCCGCACCCGGTATCGAACACTGAAGCTTTCTTT. Translated, it gives CASSPHPVSNTEAFF.

The chain links TRBV3-1 to TRBJ2-7, with unresolved D. This CDR3 region has 14 residues. CDR1 and CDR2 from the germline V gene are LGHDT and YNNKEL (reference sequence). V lost 3 bases, J lost 4 bases, and 13 bases lay in between. CDR3 nucleotides: TGTGCCAGCAGCCAGAAGGGCACTCTGTACGAGCAGTACTTC. Protein sequence: CASSQKGTLYEQYF.

The rearrangement uses TRBV3-1 and TRBJ2-2; no reliable D call. Between the trimmed V and J ends, which lost 8 bases and 0 bases, there was a span of 7 bases. The CDR3 extends over 13 amino acids. Germline CDR1 is LGHDT and CDR2 is YNNKEL (reference sequence). The CDR3 region is CASSHPNTGELFF. CDR3 in DNA: TGTGCCAGCTCGCACCCGAACACCGGGGAGCTGTTTTTT.

The chain uses TRBV29-1 and TRBJ1-2, with 8 bases lining up with TRBD1. This CDR3 region has 12 residues. J gave up 6 bases and V 7 bases, and 7 bases lay outside the gene matches. Germline V gene lookup returns CDR1 SQVTM and CDR2 ANQGSEA. CDR3 nucleotide sequence: TGCAGCGGATTACAGGGGGATCATGGCTACACCTTC. It yields the protein CSGLQGDHGYTF.

The gene calls are TRBV13 and TRBJ1-6; no clear D gene. The CDR3 has 16 residues. V lost 2 bases and J lost 9, with 17 bases in between. Germline lookup yields CDR1 PRHDT and CDR2 FYEKMQ (reference sequence). The CDR3 spells CASSLKPGASGSPLHF. DNA of the CDR3: TGTGCCAGCAGCTTAAAGCCGGGAGCATCGGGTTCACCCCTCCACTTT.

The rearrangement uses TRBV19 and TRBJ1-1; D is possibly TRBD1 (5 bases). The V and J ends lost 4 bases and 2 bases respectively, with 14 bases between them. The V gene's germline CDR1 is LNHDA and CDR2 SQIVND (reference sequence). This CDR3 is 15 amino acids long. CDR3 bases: TGTGCCAGTAGTAATGTAGGGGTAGAAAACACTGAAGCTTTCTTT. It codes for CASSNVGVENTEAFF.

The V gene is TRBV5-4, the J gene TRBJ2-2; D ambiguous. Germline V gives CDR1 SGHNT, CDR2 YYREEE (reference sequence). Trimming pared 2 bases from V and 0 bases from J, leaving 5 bases between. This CDR3 has 14 residues. The CDR3 DNA is TGTGCCAGCAGCTTATACCCGAACACCGGGGAGCTGTTTTTT. Encoded protein: CASSLYPNTGELFF.

This chain uses TRBV7-3 with TRBJ1-1; unclear D gene. With 5 bases removed from V and 5 bases from J, the gap between germline ends came to 18 bases. Germline CDR1 is SGHTA and CDR2 is FQGTGA. CDR3 size: 15 residues. The CDR3 region is CASSPTSGRRTEAFF. CDR3 nucleotide sequence: TGTGCCAGCAGCCCCACGTCCGGACGGCGGACTGAAGCTTTCTTT.

The chain combines TRBV20-1 with TRBJ2-7; TRBD1 might be the D (6 bases). Germline assignment: CDR1 DFQATT and CDR2 SNEGSKA (reference sequence). CDR3 length: 13 amino acids. With 3 bases removed from V and 3 bases from J, the gap between germline ends came to 12 bases. The chain's CDR3 is CSASGGHDYEQYF. The DNA of the CDR3 is TGCAGTGCTAGTGGGGGACACGACTACGAGCAGTACTTC.